The 16 T cell receptor beta chains below all came from one sample that was sequenced in a study of blood T cell repertoires in COVID-19. The method was immunoSEQ multiplex PCR; TCRdb's version includes in-frame clones alone and lacks a portion of them. The sample carries hundreds of thousands of clones, roughly nine tenths recorded once. The sample was peripheral blood. Receptors were obtained from a woman aged 25 to 39 with COVID-19, enrolled during active disease.

The chain couples TRBV15 to TRBJ2-3; 9 positions agree with TRBD2. The CDR3 totals 16 residues. Germline CDR1 is LNHNV and CDR2 is YYDKDF (reference sequence). Unmatched junction bases numbered 7, after V lost 0 bases and J lost 6 bases. In DNA, the CDR3 is TGTGCCACCAGCAGAGATCGAGGACTAGCGTTGGATACGCAGTATTTT. The encoded protein is CATSRDRGLALDTQYF.

V gene TRBV21-1 combines with J gene TRBJ2-7; TRBD1 is taken as the D call from the table, unchecked against the DNA. TRBV21-1 has pseudogene status. This CDR3 region has 18 residues. The CDR3 nucleotides read TGTGCCAGCAGCAAAAAACTAAGGGACAGGGGCTTTATCTACGAGCAGTACTTC. Translated: CASSKKLRDRGFIYEQYF.

This chain joins TRBV5-1 and TRBJ1-4, with 10 bases matching TRBD1. The CDR3 consists of 19 residues. Looked up from germline, CDR1 is SGHRS and CDR2 is YFSETQ. V shed 9 bases, J shed 8 bases, and the junction held 25 bases outside the gene matches. The CDR3 loop is CANVTTPGQGRRVREKLFF. The CDR3 nucleotides are TGCGCCAACGTAACCACACCGGGACAGGGGAGACGGGTGCGAGAAAAACTGTTTTTT.

The chain carries TRBV2 and TRBJ2-3; 12 bases are shared with TRBD2. The CDR3 spans 16 residues. Germline V gives CDR1 SNHLY, CDR2 FYNNEI. Germline trimming cut 5 bases from V and 2 bases from J; bases unmatched to any gene: 5. The CDR3 DNA sequence: TGTGCCAGCAGTTGGACTAGCGGGGTTTTCACAGATACGCAGTATTTT. It translates to CASSWTSGVFTDTQYF.

This clone was counted between two and nine times. The genes are TRBV7-2 and TRBJ2-1, with 9 bases that match TRBD1. This CDR3 spans 16 amino acids. Unmatched junction bases numbered 10, after V lost 3 bases and J lost 7 bases. The germline V gene encodes CDR1 SGHTA and CDR2 FQGNSA. The CDR3, as DNA: TGTGCCAGCAGCTTTCCAGGACAGGGGTTTATAAATGAGCAGTTCTTC. Protein sequence: CASSFPGQGFINEQFF.

This chain links TRBV6-2 or TRBV6-3 with TRBJ2-4; D gene ambiguous. The CDR3 runs to 15 residues. Germline CDR1 MNHEY, CDR2 SVGEGT. Trimming cost V 4 bases and J 3 bases, with 13 bases left between them. The CDR3 sequence: CASSSLGSDKNIQYF. The CDR3 nucleotides are TGTGCCAGCAGTTCGCTAGGTTCAGACAAAAACATTCAGTACTTC.

The CDR3 loop is CASSLSGQAGVSPLHF. The CDR3 coding sequence is TGTGCCAGCAGTTTATCGGGCCAAGCAGGGGTATCACCCCTCCACTTT. The chain has TRBV27 and TRBJ1-6, with D perhaps matching TRBD1 (6 bases). This CDR3 is built from 16 residues. The V gene lost 0 bases and the J gene lost 10 bases, with 16 bases spanning the gap. Germline CDR1 reads MNHEY; CDR2 reads SMNVEV (reference sequence).

This clone showed up just once. The chain links TRBV30 to TRBJ1-1; no clear D. The CDR3 covers 14 residues. V was shortened by 1 base and J by 1 base, with 10 bases between the two germline ends. The germline V gene has CDR1 GTSNPN and CDR2 SVGIG (reference sequence). DNA for the CDR3: TGTGCCTGGAGTGGCGGAGCGGGGAACACTGAAGCTTTCTTT. This codes for CAWSGGAGNTEAFF.

This chain connects TRBV13 to TRBJ2-3; a possible D gene is TRBD2 (5 bases). The CDR3 runs 15 residues. V lost 2 bases, J lost 2 bases, and 11 bases lay in between. Looked up from germline, CDR1 is PRHDT and CDR2 is FYEKMQ (reference sequence). The CDR3: CASSLLRGFTDTQYF. CDR3 in DNA: TGTGCCAGCAGCTTATTAAGAGGGTTCACAGATACGCAGTATTTT.

The genes are TRBV4-1 and TRBJ2-2; no reliable D call. The CDR3 is 13 residues long. V was pared by 3 bases and J by 2 bases, with 4 bases between. In germline, CDR1 is MGHRA, CDR2 YSYEKL. The CDR3 region has the DNA TGCGCCAGCAGCCATCCTAACACCGGGGAGCTGTTTTTT. This codes for CASSHPNTGELFF.

The J gene is TRBJ2-1, the V gene TRBV18; the D gene is possibly TRBD1 (6 bases). Germline V gene sequence: CDR1 KGHSH, CDR2 LQKENI. CDR3 length: 15 amino acids. V was trimmed by 4 bases and J by 7 bases, leaving 17 bases between them. The CDR3 region is CASSLRDTPRNEQFF. The CDR3 DNA is TGTGCCAGCTCACTTCGGGACACTCCGAGGAATGAGCAGTTCTTC.

The gene calls are TRBV27 and TRBJ2-2; D not certain. Deletions cut 5 bases from V and 4 bases from J, with 8 bases between. Germline V CDR1 and CDR2: MNHEY, SMNVEV (reference sequence). The length of the CDR3 is 13 residues. Written as DNA, the CDR3 is TGTGCCAGCAGTCCGTCCGGCACCGGGGAGCTGTTTTTT. Its protein product is CASSPSGTGELFF.

The V call is TRBV7-6, the J call TRBJ1-6; the match to TRBD1 covers 9 bases. Germline loops: CDR1 SGHVS, CDR2 FNYEAQ. J gave up 10 bases and V 1 base, and 11 bases lay outside the gene matches. The CDR3 is 17 amino acids. Here the CDR3 DNA reads TGTGCCAGCAGCTTAGAGGGGGGACAGGGAGTAGGGTCACCCCTCCACTTT. Amino acids: CASSLEGGQGVGSPLHF.

The rearrangement links TRBV12-5 to TRBJ2-1; 8 bases agree with TRBD2. Germline CDR1 is LGHNT and CDR2 is FRNRAP. The CDR3 contains 15 residues. Trimming at V came to 6 bases and at J to 5 bases, leaving 9 bases not matched to a gene. CDR3 residues: CASGRTSGMNNEQFF. CDR3 bases: TGTGCTAGTGGCCGCACTAGCGGAATGAACAATGAGCAGTTCTTC.

V and J are TRBV5-1 and TRBJ2-1; 8 bases are a match to TRBD2. Germline lookup yields CDR1 SGHRS and CDR2 YFSETQ. The CDR3 consists of 14 residues. V shed 2 bases and J 3 bases; nucleotides not matched to a gene: 1. The CDR3 coding sequence is TGCGCCAGCAGCTTTAGCGGGGTCTACAATGAGCAGTTCTTC. It encodes CASSFSGVYNEQFF.

The V and J genes are TRBV13 and TRBJ2-1; D unclear. This CDR3 region has 13 residues. Germline values: CDR1 PRHDT, CDR2 FYEKMQ (reference sequence). The V and J ends lost 0 bases and 9 bases respectively, with 9 bases between them. CDR3 residues: CASSLGPSLEQFF. In nucleotides, the CDR3 is TGTGCCAGCAGCTTAGGTCCTTCTCTTGAGCAGTTCTTC.